The 26 T cell receptor beta chains given below trace back to one sample, sequenced in a study of shared clonotypes between healthy human individuals. This table comes from immunoSEQ multiplex PCR, and its TCRdb copy is limited to in-frame clones, with some not included. The profile shows 400,000 to 600,000 clones, around 79% of them singletons. Sequenced material: PBMCs. The receptors shown here come from a middle-aged woman in good health. Some clones in this sample may be carry-over from other donors' samples.

This clone was seen at least ten times. The chain carries TRBV7-2 and TRBJ2-7; 10 bases line up with TRBD2. V shed 0 bases, J shed 12 bases, and the junction held 2 bases outside the gene matches. In germline, CDR1 is SGHTA, CDR2 FQGNSA. The CDR3 is 12 residues long. The CDR3 coding sequence is TGTGCCAGCAGCTTAGCTAGCGGGAGGTTGTACTTC. Amino acid sequence: CASSLASGRLYF.

The chain couples TRBV2 to TRBJ1-5; 7 bases align to TRBD1. The CDR3 is 14 amino acids. The junction had 4 bases not matched to a gene; V was cut back by 4 bases and J by 4 bases. CDR1 and CDR2 from the germline V gene are SNHLY and FYNNEI. The CDR3 reads CASSVRGQNQPQHF. DNA for the CDR3: TGTGCCAGCAGTGTGAGGGGGCAAAATCAGCCCCAGCATTTT.

V and J are TRBV7-2 and TRBJ2-1, with 14 bases identical to TRBD2. J lost 7 bases, V lost 3 bases, and 2 bases had no gene match. Germline CDR1 SGHTA, CDR2 FQGNSA. The CDR3 is made up of 15 amino acids. The CDR3 is CASSFGTSGSNEQFF. The CDR3 DNA sequence: TGTGCCAGCAGCTTCGGGACTAGCGGGAGTAATGAGCAGTTCTTC.

The chain recombines TRBV10-3 with TRBJ2-7; a weak D match, TRBD1 (6 bases). V was shortened by 6 bases and J by 0 bases, with 21 bases between the two germline ends. The CDR3 is 17 amino acids. Looked up from germline, CDR1 is ENHRY and CDR2 is SYGVKD. DNA of the CDR3: TGTGCCATCAGGGAGACAGGCCGGCGAGAGGTCTCCTACGAGCAGTACTTC. Protein: CAIRETGRREVSYEQYF.

This chain joins TRBV2 and TRBJ1-1; 9 bases agree with TRBD1. The V segment lost 8 bases and the J segment 4 bases; nucleotides outside the gene matches: 11. The germline V gene encodes CDR1 SNHLY and CDR2 FYNNEI. The CDR3 runs 15 residues. Here the CDR3 DNA reads TGTGCCAGCTCGCCTTTACAGGGGGCCATCACTGAAGCTTTCTTT. This codes for CASSPLQGAITEAFF.

This chain links TRBV6-6 with TRBJ2-7; TRBD1 aligns across 7 bases. V lost 2 bases to trimming and J lost 5 bases; unmatched junction nucleotides: 6. Per the germline V gene, CDR1 is MNHNY and CDR2 is SVGAGI (reference sequence). The CDR3 has 14 amino acids. In DNA, the CDR3 is TGTGCCAGCAGTTACGCAGCCACAGGGGACGAGCAGTACTTC. This translates into CASSYAATGDEQYF.

The V call is TRBV4-2, the J call TRBJ2-2, with D tentatively TRBD2 (6 bases). Trimming took off 4 bases at V and 7 bases at J, with 13 bases between the two ends. The CDR3 runs 14 residues. The germline V gene encodes CDR1 LGHNA and CDR2 YNFKEQ. CDR3 coding DNA: TGTGCCAGCAGCCCCGGGACTCTCCTCGGGGAGCTGTTTTTT. This sequence encodes CASSPGTLLGELFF.

This clone showed up just a few times. The chain couples TRBV5-1 to TRBJ1-2; a possible D gene is TRBD1 (5 bases). Trimming removed 0 bases at V and 2 bases at J, with 8 bases between. Germline lookup yields CDR1 SGHRS and CDR2 YFSETQ. This CDR3 comprises 14 residues. CDR3 loop: CASSLDRSNYGYTF. The CDR3 nucleotides read TGCGCCAGCAGCTTGGACAGGTCGAACTATGGCTACACCTTC.

This clone was picked up one time. In nucleotides, the CDR3 is TGTGCCAGCAGCTTCACAGGGGGCCCTCAGCCCCAGCATTTT. This gives the protein CASSFTGGPQPQHF. The chain employs TRBV7-2 and TRBJ1-5; TRBD1 aligns across 9 bases. The CDR3 consists of 14 residues. In germline, CDR1 is SGHTA, CDR2 FQGNSA. V shed 3 bases and J 6 bases; nucleotides not matched to a gene: 3.

With respect to this clone: A read error likely explains this, since a far larger clone differs by one base. V is TRBV6-1 and J is TRBJ2-5; 9 bases align to TRBD2. The CDR3 totals 14 residues. CDR1 is MNHNS, CDR2 SASEGT, per germline. Germline trimming cut 4 bases from V and 4 bases from J; bases unmatched to any gene: 4. CDR3 sequence reads: CASSGAGGPETQYF. CDR3 DNA: TGTGCCAGCAGTGGAGCGGGAGGACCAGAGACCCAGTACTTC.

The chain recombines TRBV18 with TRBJ1-1, with 9 bases fitting TRBD1. The V segment lost 5 bases and the J segment 1 base; nucleotides outside the gene matches: 2. Per germline, CDR1 KGHSH and CDR2 LQKENI. The CDR3 length is 14 residues. The CDR3 DNA is TGTGCCAGCTCAACGGACAGGGGGAACACTGAAGCTTTCTTT. It is translated as CASSTDRGNTEAFF.

The chain joins TRBV28 to TRBJ1-1; D gene unclear. Germline CDR1 reads MDHEN; CDR2 reads SYDVKM. Trimming stripped 4 bases from V and 8 bases from J, with 11 bases between. The CDR3 totals 12 residues. CDR3 residues: CASSSPILEAFF. The CDR3 DNA reads as TGTGCCAGCAGTTCCCCCATCCTAGAAGCTTTCTTT.

This clone was detected a few times. J is TRBJ2-7 and V is TRBV5-1; 14 positions match TRBD2. Germline CDR1 SGHRS, CDR2 YFSETQ. The CDR3 has 17 amino acids. The junction had 8 bases not matched to a gene; V was cut back by 2 bases and J by 4 bases. This CDR3 is CASSFEGTSGSRYEQYF. CDR3 sequence (DNA): TGCGCCAGCAGCTTTGAGGGGACTAGCGGGAGTAGGTACGAGCAGTACTTC.

This rearrangement joins TRBV6-1 to TRBJ2-7, with D perhaps matching TRBD1 (6 bases). CDR3 length: 14 residues. The germline CDR1 and CDR2 sequences are MNHNS and SASEGT. The V end was cut by 7 bases, the J end by 3 bases, with 16 bases between. The CDR3 loop is CASITGTLDYEQYF. For the CDR3, the DNA is TGTGCCAGCATCACCGGGACACTCGACTACGAGCAGTACTTC.

As concerns this clone: Distinct nucleotide sequences in the sample also encode this CDR3. The rearrangement joins TRBV5-1 to TRBJ2-3, with D possibly TRBD2 on 5 matching bases. With 2 bases removed from V and 0 bases from J, the gap between germline ends came to 10 bases. CDR1 and CDR2 from the germline V gene are SGHRS and YFSETQ. There are 15 residues in the CDR3. The CDR3 region is CASSFTGGSTDTQYF. CDR3 bases: TGCGCCAGCAGCTTCACGGGCGGGAGCACAGATACGCAGTATTTT.

J is TRBJ2-1 and V is TRBV27; 13 bases agree with TRBD2. Trimming took 2 bases from V and 4 from J; bases not matched to a gene: 5. CDR3 size: 17 residues. Germline values: CDR1 MNHEY, CDR2 SMNVEV (reference sequence). The CDR3 DNA reads as TGTGCCAGCAGTTTAACTAGCGGGAGGGGGGCATACAATGAGCAGTTCTTC. Its protein product is CASSLTSGRGAYNEQFF.

V is TRBV9 and J is TRBJ2-2, with no clear D. Per germline, CDR1 SGDLS and CDR2 YYNGEE. The CDR3 consists of 16 residues. Between the trimmed V and J ends, which lost 3 bases and 5 bases, there was a span of 17 bases. CDR3 region: CASSAAADVRTGELFF. The CDR3 region has the DNA TGTGCCAGCAGCGCCGCGGCGGACGTCAGGACCGGGGAGCTGTTTTTT.

The J gene is TRBJ1-2, the V gene TRBV5-8; TRBD1 might be the D (6 bases). Per germline, CDR1 SGHTS and CDR2 YDEGEE. This CDR3 is 15 amino acids long. With 5 bases removed from V and 7 bases from J, the gap between germline ends came to 21 bases. This chain's CDR3 is CASSPTGSRRSGYTF. The DNA for the CDR3 is TGTGCCAGCAGTCCAACAGGGTCCCGACGGTCTGGCTACACCTTC.

The V call is TRBV9, the J call TRBJ2-1; D not certain. The germline V gene encodes CDR1 SGDLS and CDR2 YYNGEE. The CDR3 contains 11 residues. Trimming took off 4 bases at V and 7 bases at J, with 6 bases between the two ends. CDR3 amino acids: CASSTGNEQFF. The CDR3 DNA reads TGTGCCAGCAGCACCGGAAATGAGCAGTTCTTC.

This clone was seen only a few times. The chain is built from TRBV4-2 and TRBJ2-3; no clear D. V dropped 0 bases and J dropped 6 bases, with 10 bases sitting between them. This CDR3 has 14 residues. Germline assignment: CDR1 LGHNA and CDR2 YNFKEQ. In DNA form, the CDR3 reads TGTGCCAGCAGCCAAGATCGGTTATCGGATACGCAGTATTTT. Protein sequence: CASSQDRLSDTQYF.

This chain uses TRBV5-5 with TRBJ1-1; TRBD1 might be the D (5 bases). The germline CDR1 and CDR2 sequences are SGHKS and YYEKEE (reference sequence). Trimming took 2 bases from V and 3 from J, leaving 14 bases between them. This CDR3 comprises 15 residues. The CDR3 DNA reads TGTGCCAGCAGCTTAGAATCGTGGGGGTACACTGAAGCTTTCTTT. Encoded protein: CASSLESWGYTEAFF.

This chain connects TRBV29-1 to TRBJ2-5, with 11 positions matching TRBD1. Germline-derived CDR1 and CDR2 are SQVTM and ANQGSEA. Trimming cost V 4 bases and J 4 bases; bases outside gene matches: 8. The CDR3 is made up of 15 amino acids. The DNA of the CDR3 is TGCAGCGTTGCTAACAGGACAGGGGGCGTAGAGACCCAGTACTTC. Translated: CSVANRTGGVETQYF. Variable domain in full (rest from reference TRBV29-1 and TRBJ2-5): SAVISQKPSRDICQRGTSLTIQCQVDSQVTMMFWYRQQPGQSLTLIATANQGSEATYESGFVIDKFPISRPNLTFSTLTVSNMSPEDSSIYLCSVANRTGGVETQYFGPGTRLLVL.

The chain recombines TRBV28 with TRBJ2-5, with D possibly being TRBD1 or TRBD2 (5 bases each). The end of the DNA aligns better with TRBJ2-7, so the J call may be wrong. The CDR3 totals 15 residues. The germline V gene encodes CDR1 MDHEN and CDR2 SYDVKM. The CDR3 spells CASSLPGTATYEQYF. The CDR3 DNA reads as TGTGCCAGCAGTTTGCCAGGGACCGCCACCTACGAGCAGTACTTC.

This chain uses TRBV28 with TRBJ1-1, with 9 bases lining up with TRBD1. The CDR3 has 15 amino acids. Germline CDR1 MDHEN, CDR2 SYDVKM. V trimming: 5 bases; J trimming: 9 bases; junction bases outside the gene matches: 13. CDR3 region: CASSARRTGEGKAFF. The DNA for the CDR3 is TGTGCCAGCAGTGCTCGCCGGACAGGGGAAGGGAAAGCTTTCTTT.

The gene calls are TRBV7-8 and TRBJ2-3; 10 nucleotides line up with TRBD2. Looked up from germline, CDR1 is SGHVS and CDR2 is FQNEAQ. This CDR3 is built from 15 residues. Unmatched junction bases numbered 9, after V lost 4 bases and J lost 8 bases. The CDR3 nucleotides read TGTGCCAGCAGCTCCCAAAGCGGGAGGGCGGGTACGCAGTATTTT. As protein: CASSSQSGRAGTQYF.

V gene TRBV6-1 combines with J gene TRBJ1-5; D possibly corresponds to TRBD1 (6 bases). Trimming pared 7 bases from V and 5 bases from J, leaving 18 bases between. This CDR3 contains 15 residues. Germline loops: CDR1 MNHNS, CDR2 SASEGT. CDR3 coding DNA: TGTGCCAGCAACCCCGCGACAGGATATGATCAGCCCCAGCATTTT. Residues: CASNPATGYDQPQHF.